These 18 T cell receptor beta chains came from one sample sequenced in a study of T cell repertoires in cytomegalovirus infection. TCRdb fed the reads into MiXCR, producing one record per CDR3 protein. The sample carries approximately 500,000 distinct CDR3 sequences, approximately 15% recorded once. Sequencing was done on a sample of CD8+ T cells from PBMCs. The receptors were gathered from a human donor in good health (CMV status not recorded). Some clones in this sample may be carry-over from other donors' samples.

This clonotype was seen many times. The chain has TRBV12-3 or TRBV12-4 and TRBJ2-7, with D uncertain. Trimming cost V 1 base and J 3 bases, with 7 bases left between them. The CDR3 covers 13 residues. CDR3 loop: CASSLVRNYEQYF. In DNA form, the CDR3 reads TGTGCCAGCAGTTTAGTCAGGAACTACGAGCAGTACTTC.

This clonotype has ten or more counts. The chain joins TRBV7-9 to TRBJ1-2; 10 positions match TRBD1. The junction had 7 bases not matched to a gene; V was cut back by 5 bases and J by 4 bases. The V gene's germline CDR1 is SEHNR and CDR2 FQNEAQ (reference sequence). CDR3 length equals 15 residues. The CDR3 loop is CASSNPGQGTYGYTF. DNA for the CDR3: TGTGCCAGCAGCAATCCGGGACAGGGGACCTATGGCTACACCTTC.

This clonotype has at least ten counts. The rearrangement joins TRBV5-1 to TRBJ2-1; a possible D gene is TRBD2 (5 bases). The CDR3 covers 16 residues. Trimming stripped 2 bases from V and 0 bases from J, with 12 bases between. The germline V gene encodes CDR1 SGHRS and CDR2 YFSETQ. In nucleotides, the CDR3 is TGCGCCAGCAGCTTACTGCGGGCCGACTCCTACAATGAGCAGTTCTTC. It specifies CASSLLRADSYNEQFF.

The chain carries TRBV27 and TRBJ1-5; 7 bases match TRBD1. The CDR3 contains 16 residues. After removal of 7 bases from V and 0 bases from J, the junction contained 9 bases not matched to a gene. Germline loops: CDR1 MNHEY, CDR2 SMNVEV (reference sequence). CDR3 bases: TGTGCCAGCAAGCGACAGGGCACCTATAGCAATCAGCCCCAGCATTTT. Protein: CASKRQGTYSNQPQHF.

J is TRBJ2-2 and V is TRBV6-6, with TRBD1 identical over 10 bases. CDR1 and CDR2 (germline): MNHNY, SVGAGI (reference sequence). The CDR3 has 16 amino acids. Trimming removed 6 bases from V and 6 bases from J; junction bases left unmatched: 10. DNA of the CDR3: TGTGCCAGCAGCCCCAGACAGGGGGCTGGGGCCGGGGAGCTGTTTTTT. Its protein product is CASSPRQGAGAGELFF.

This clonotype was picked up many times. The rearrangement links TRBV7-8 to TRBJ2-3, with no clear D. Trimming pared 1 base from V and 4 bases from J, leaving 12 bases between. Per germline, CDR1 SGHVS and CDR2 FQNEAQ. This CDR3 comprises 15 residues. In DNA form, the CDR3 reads TGTGCCAGCAGCTTAGTTTGGGGAAGAGCAGATACGCAGTATTTT. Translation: CASSLVWGRADTQYF.

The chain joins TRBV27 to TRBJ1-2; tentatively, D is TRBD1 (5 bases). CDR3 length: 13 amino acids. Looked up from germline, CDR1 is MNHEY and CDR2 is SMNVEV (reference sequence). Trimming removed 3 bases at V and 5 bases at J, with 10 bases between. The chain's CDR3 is CASSFQGGYGYTF. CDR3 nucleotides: TGTGCCAGCAGTTTCCAGGGAGGGTATGGCTACACCTTC.

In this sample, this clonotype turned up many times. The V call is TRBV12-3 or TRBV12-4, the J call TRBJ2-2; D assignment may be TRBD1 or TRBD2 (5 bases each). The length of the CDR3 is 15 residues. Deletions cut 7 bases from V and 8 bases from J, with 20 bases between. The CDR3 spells CASTDSGTIPGELFF. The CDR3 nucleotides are TGTGCCAGCACAGACTCCGGGACCATACCGGGGGAGCTGTTTTTT.

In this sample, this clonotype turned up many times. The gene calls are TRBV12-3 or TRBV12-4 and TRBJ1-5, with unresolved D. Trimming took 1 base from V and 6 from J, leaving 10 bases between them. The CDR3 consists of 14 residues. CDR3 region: CASSLVPVGQPQHF. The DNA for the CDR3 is TGTGCCAGCAGTTTAGTTCCCGTTGGTCAGCCCCAGCATTTT.

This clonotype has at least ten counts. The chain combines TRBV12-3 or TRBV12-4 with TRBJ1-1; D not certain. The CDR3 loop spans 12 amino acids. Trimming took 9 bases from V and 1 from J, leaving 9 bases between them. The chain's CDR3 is CASQWGNTEAFF. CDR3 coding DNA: TGTGCCAGTCAATGGGGGAACACTGAAGCTTTCTTT.

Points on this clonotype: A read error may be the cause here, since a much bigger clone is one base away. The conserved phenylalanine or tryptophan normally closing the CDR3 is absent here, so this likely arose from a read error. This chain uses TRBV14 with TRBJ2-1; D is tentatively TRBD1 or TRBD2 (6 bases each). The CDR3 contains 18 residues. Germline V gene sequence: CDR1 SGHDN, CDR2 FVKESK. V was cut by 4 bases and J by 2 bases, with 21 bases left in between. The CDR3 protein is CASSPRLRGPIPYNEQFL. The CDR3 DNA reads TGTGCCAGCAGCCCGCGCCTCCGGGGGCCTATTCCCTACAATGAGCAGTTCTTA.

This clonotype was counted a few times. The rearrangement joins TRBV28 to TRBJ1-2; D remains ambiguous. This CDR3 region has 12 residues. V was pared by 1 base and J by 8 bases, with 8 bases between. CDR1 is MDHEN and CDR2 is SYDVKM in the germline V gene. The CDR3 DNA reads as TGTGCCAGCAGTTTATCCGAAGGCGGCTACACCTTC. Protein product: CASSLSEGGYTF.

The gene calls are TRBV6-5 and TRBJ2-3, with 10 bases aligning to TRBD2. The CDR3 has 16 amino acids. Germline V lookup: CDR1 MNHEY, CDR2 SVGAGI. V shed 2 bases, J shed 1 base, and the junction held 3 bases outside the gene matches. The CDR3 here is CASSYLTSGGTDTQYF. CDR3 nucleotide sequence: TGTGCCAGCAGTTACCTTACTAGCGGGGGCACAGATACGCAGTATTTT.

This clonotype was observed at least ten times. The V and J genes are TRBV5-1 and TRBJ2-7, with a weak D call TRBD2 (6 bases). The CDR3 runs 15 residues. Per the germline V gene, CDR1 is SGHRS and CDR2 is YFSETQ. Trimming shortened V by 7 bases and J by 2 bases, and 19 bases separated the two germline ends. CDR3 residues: CASGEAGSRTYEQYF. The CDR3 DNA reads TGCGCCAGCGGCGAGGCGGGATCCAGGACCTACGAGCAGTACTTC.

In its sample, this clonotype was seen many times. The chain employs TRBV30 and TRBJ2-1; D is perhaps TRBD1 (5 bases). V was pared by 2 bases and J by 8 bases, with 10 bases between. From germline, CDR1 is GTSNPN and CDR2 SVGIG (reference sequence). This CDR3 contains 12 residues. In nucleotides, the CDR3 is TGTGCCTGGAGTTGGGGCAGCCATGAGCAGTTCTTC. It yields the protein CAWSWGSHEQFF. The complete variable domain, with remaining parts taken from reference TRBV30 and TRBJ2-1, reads SQTIHQWPATLVQPVGSPLSLECTVEGTSNPNLYWYRQAAGRGLQLLFYSVGIGQISSEVPQNLSASRPQDRQFILSSKKLLLSDSGFYLCAWSWGSHEQFFGPGTRLTVL.

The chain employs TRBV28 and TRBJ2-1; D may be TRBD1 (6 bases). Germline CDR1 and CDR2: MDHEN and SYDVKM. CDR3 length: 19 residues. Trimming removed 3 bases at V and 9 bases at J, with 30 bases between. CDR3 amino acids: CASSLLPPRQLQGSGEQFF. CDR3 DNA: TGTGCCAGCAGTTTGTTGCCCCCTAGGCAACTGCAGGGGTCGGGTGAGCAGTTCTTC.

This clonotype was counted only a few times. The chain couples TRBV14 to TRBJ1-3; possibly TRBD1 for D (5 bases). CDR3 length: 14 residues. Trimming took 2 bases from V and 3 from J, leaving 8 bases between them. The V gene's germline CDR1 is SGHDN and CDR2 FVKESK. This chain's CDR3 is CASSQRGFGNTIYF. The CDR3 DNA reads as TGTGCCAGCAGCCAACGGGGGTTTGGAAACACCATATATTTT.

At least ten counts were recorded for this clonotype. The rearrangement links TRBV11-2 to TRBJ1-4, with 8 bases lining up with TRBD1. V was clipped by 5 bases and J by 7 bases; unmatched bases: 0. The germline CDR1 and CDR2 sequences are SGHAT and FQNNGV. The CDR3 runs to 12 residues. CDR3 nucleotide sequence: TGTGCCAGCAGCGGGACAGGTGAAAAACTGTTTTTT. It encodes CASSGTGEKLFF.